Listed below are T cell receptor beta chains from one sample, sequenced in a study of blood T cell repertoires in COVID-19. Profiled with immunoSEQ multiplex PCR; TCRdb holds only in-frame clones, not every one. This table has roughly 70,000 clones, about 91% appearing once. Source material: peripheral blood. These receptors all come from a human donor with active COVID-19. The donor label of this sample is uncertain. CDR3s include the opening cysteine and the closing phenylalanine or tryptophan. A D gene is named only where the DNA matches it firmly. Clone size appears in some rows only: once, few, many, or a class for an expanded clone.

v_gene	j_gene	d_gene	abundance	CDR3nt	CDR3aa
TRBV5-1	TRBJ2-1	.	.	TGCGCCAGCGGCCAATCGGGGGACTCCTACAATGAGCAGTTCTTC	CASGQSGDSYNEQFF
TRBV25-1	TRBJ1-2	TRBD1	.	TGTGCCAGCAGTGATAAACAGGGGGCGCTTGGTGGCTACACCTTC	CASSDKQGALGGYTF
TRBV27	TRBJ1-3	TRBD1	.	TGTGCCAGCAGTTGGCCGGGACAGGGGATTGGCACCATATATTTT	CASSWPGQGIGTIYF
TRBV6-5	TRBJ1-2	TRBD1	.	TGTGCCAGCAGAAACCGGGACAGGGGATTTGGCTACACCTTC	CASRNRDRGFGYTF
TRBV19	TRBJ2-4	.	.	TGTGCCAGTAGTATAGACCTCATACTAGCCAAAAACATTCAGTACTTC	CASSIDLILAKNIQYF
TRBV7-2	TRBJ2-7	TRBD1	.	TGTGCCAGCAGCACGGACAGGGGGCTTACCTACGAGCAGTACTTC	CASSTDRGLTYEQYF
TRBV3-1/TRBV3-2	TRBJ1-1	TRBD1	.	TGTGCCAGCAGCCCCCGGACAGGGGCAGGGGTGAACACTGAAGCTTTCTTT	CASSPRTGAGVNTEAFF
TRBV29-1	TRBJ2-7	.	.	TGCAGCGTGACAGGCGGGCAACCGATCTCCTACGAGCAGTACTTC	CSVTGGQPISYEQYF
TRBV11-2	TRBJ2-1	TRBD2	.	TGTGCCAGCAGCCCGGGACTAGCGGCATACAATGAGCAGTTCTTC	CASSPGLAAYNEQFF
TRBV3-1/TRBV3-2	TRBJ2-2	TRBD2	.	TGTGCCAGCAGCCAAGCCGGTAGCGGGAGACCCGGGGAGCTGTTTTTT	CASSQAGSGRPGELFF
TRBV11-2	TRBJ2-2	TRBD1	once	TGTGCCAGCATCGGACAGGGAAAAACCGGGGAGCTGTTTTTT	CASIGQGKTGELFF
TRBV28	TRBJ1-3	TRBD1	.	TGTGCCAGCAGCTTGGGACAGCCCTCTGGAAACACCATATATTTT	CASSLGQPSGNTIYF
TRBV7-2	TRBJ2-1	.	.	TGTGCCAGCAGCTCCCGCTACCGGTCCTACAATGAGCAGTTCTTC	CASSSRYRSYNEQFF
TRBV11-2	TRBJ2-3	.	.	TGTGCCAGCAGCTTACGACTGTCCACAGATACGCAGTATTTT	CASSLRLSTDTQYF
TRBV29-1	TRBJ2-6	TRBD1	.	TGCAGCGTAAGACAGGGGGCCGGGGCCAACGTCCTGACTTTC	CSVRQGAGANVLTF
TRBV25-1	TRBJ2-7	.	.	TGTGCCAGCAGTGAATATTCCGGCGGATCACGTAGTCACGAGCAGTACTTC	CASSEYSGGSRSHEQYF
TRBV7-3	TRBJ2-5	TRBD1	once	TGTGCCAGCAGCCGTGGGACAGCTCAAGAGACCCAGTACTTC	CASSRGTAQETQYF
TRBV2	TRBJ2-1	.	once	TGTGCCAGCAGTGAAAGGCCAGGCAACTCCTACAATGAGCAGTTCTTC	CASSERPGNSYNEQFF
TRBV11-2	TRBJ2-7	TRBD1	.	TGTGCCAGCAGCCCGGTGCAGGGGGCCTACGAGCAGTACTTC	CASSPVQGAYEQYF
TRBV19	TRBJ2-2	.	.	TGTGCCAGTAGTATCTCAAGTAGTAAGGAGCTGTTTTTT	CASSISSSKELFF
TRBV19	TRBJ2-3	TRBD1	.	TGTGCCAGTAGTGCAGACAGGGGATCTGGCACAGATACGCAGTATTTT	CASSADRGSGTDTQYF
TRBV15	TRBJ2-5	.	.	TGTGCCACCAGCAGGCCCGCGGTCCAAGAGACCCAGTACTTC	CATSRPAVQETQYF
TRBV6-2/TRBV6-3	TRBJ2-7	TRBD2	.	TGTGCCAGCAGCACGCGACTAGCGGAAACCCGTCCCTACGAGCAGTACTTC	CASSTRLAETRPYEQYF
TRBV2	TRBJ2-1	.	.	TGTGCCAGCAGAAAACAGGGATTAAGCTCCTACAATGAGCAGTTCTTC	CASRKQGLSSYNEQFF
TRBV5-4	TRBJ2-7	TRBD1	.	TGTGCCAGCAGCTTGGCCTGGGACAGGGGCTACGAGCAGTACTTC	CASSLAWDRGYEQYF
TRBV5-8	TRBJ2-5	.	.	TGTGCCAATCCTGGGGGCGGAGAGACCCAGTACTTC	CANPGGGETQYF
TRBV27	TRBJ2-1	TRBD2	.	TGTGCCAGCAGTTTATTCGACAGCCACCGGACTAGCGGGAGGGGCAATGAGCAGTTCTTC	CASSLFDSHRTSGRGNEQFF
TRBV12-3/TRBV12-4	TRBJ2-7	.	.	TGTGCCAGCAGTTTTCTCCTTTACGAGCAGTACTTC	CASSFLLYEQYF
TRBV11-2	TRBJ1-5	TRBD1	.	TGTGCCAGCAGCTTAGATCAGACAGGGGCTCAGCCCCAGCATTTT	CASSLDQTGAQPQHF
TRBV15	TRBJ1-2	.	.	TGTGCCACCAGCAGAGCTCAGGACTATGGCTACACCTTC	CATSRAQDYGYTF
TRBV7-2	TRBJ1-2	TRBD1	.	TGTGCCAGCAGCCTAAACGACAGGGGAGTTGGTGGCTACACCTTC	CASSLNDRGVGGYTF
TRBV5-1	TRBJ2-5	.	.	TGCGCCAGCGGCCGACAGTCGTACCAAGAGACCCAGTACTTC	CASGRQSYQETQYF
TRBV6-6	TRBJ1-2	.	once	TGTGCCAGCAGCAACGACAAGTCGGACTACACCTTC	CASSNDKSDYTF
TRBV6-5	TRBJ1-1	.	.	TGTGCCAGCAGTTACTCCGGTGCAGGGAACACTGAAGCTTTCTTT	CASSYSGAGNTEAFF
TRBV9	TRBJ1-5	.	.	TGTGCCAGCAGCCCAGACACGGGGGATCAGCCCCAGCATTTT	CASSPDTGDQPQHF
TRBV11-1	TRBJ2-7	.	.	TGTGCCAGCAGCTCCCGTCTTGTATACGAGCAGTACTTC	CASSSRLVYEQYF
TRBV27	TRBJ2-7	.	.	TGTGCCAGCAGCTATACTCCCTCCTACGAGCAGTACTTC	CASSYTPSYEQYF
TRBV5-6	TRBJ2-3	.	.	TGTGCCAGCAGCTTCTCAGGGCTAGATACGCAGTATTTT	CASSFSGLDTQYF
TRBV2	TRBJ2-1	TRBD2	.	TGTGCCAGCAGCTTGAGCGGGAGGGCCTCCTACAATGAGCAGTTCTTC	CASSLSGRASYNEQFF
TRBV3-1/TRBV3-2	TRBJ1-5	.	.	TGTGCCAGCAGGGGGCGGGGGGGCAATCAGCCCCAGCATTTT	CASRGRGGNQPQHF
TRBV9	TRBJ1-6	.	.	TGTGCCAGCAGCCCCCCACAGGGAGGGAATTCACCCCTCCACTTT	CASSPPQGGNSPLHF
TRBV5-4	TRBJ1-1	.	.	TGTGCCAGCAGTGACGGGAGGGTGAACACTGAAGCTTTCTTT	CASSDGRVNTEAFF
TRBV6-4	TRBJ2-6	TRBD1	once	TGTGCCAGCAGTGGCGGACAGGGGGAGGGAACTGGGGCCAACGTCCTGACTTTC	CASSGGQGEGTGANVLTF
TRBV5-1	TRBJ2-3	TRBD2	.	TGCGCCAGTCTAGCGGGGATTAGCACAGATACGCAGTATTTT	CASLAGISTDTQYF
TRBV15	TRBJ2-2	TRBD1	.	TGTGCCACCAGCAGAGACAGGACAGGGAACACCGGGGAGCTGTTTTTT	CATSRDRTGNTGELFF
TRBV6-5	TRBJ2-7	TRBD1	once	TGTGCCAGCACCAGGACAGGGCCGTACGAGCAGTACTTC	CASTRTGPYEQYF
TRBV28	TRBJ2-5	.	.	TGTGCCAGCAGTACCCCCAGGGGGGCTTCGTACCAAGAGACCCAGTACTTC	CASSTPRGASYQETQYF
TRBV27	TRBJ2-1	TRBD1	.	TGTGCCAGCAGTTTCTTCGGACAGGGGACAGGTGAGCAGTTCTTC	CASSFFGQGTGEQFF
TRBV5-6	TRBJ2-7	.	once	TGTGCCAGCAGCCGGGACTCCCCGTTCGTGCAGTACTTC	CASSRDSPFVQYF
TRBV5-6	TRBJ2-7	.	.	TGTGCCAGCAGCTTGGCCTTCAGCCGCGGAGAGCAGTACTTC	CASSLAFSRGEQYF
TRBV28	TRBJ1-5	TRBD1	.	TGTGCCAGCCAGGGACAGCTTGGGAATCAGCCCCAGCATTTT	CASQGQLGNQPQHF
TRBV6-6	TRBJ2-3	.	.	TGTGCCAGCATGGGGGGTGGCACAGATACGCAGTATTTT	CASMGGGTDTQYF
TRBV28	TRBJ1-1	.	.	TGTGCCAGCAGTTTTCAGGGAAACACTGAAGCTTTCTTT	CASSFQGNTEAFF
TRBV5-1	TRBJ2-2	TRBD2	.	TGCGCCAGCGGAACTAGCGGGAGGAACACCGGGGAGCTGTTTTTT	CASGTSGRNTGELFF